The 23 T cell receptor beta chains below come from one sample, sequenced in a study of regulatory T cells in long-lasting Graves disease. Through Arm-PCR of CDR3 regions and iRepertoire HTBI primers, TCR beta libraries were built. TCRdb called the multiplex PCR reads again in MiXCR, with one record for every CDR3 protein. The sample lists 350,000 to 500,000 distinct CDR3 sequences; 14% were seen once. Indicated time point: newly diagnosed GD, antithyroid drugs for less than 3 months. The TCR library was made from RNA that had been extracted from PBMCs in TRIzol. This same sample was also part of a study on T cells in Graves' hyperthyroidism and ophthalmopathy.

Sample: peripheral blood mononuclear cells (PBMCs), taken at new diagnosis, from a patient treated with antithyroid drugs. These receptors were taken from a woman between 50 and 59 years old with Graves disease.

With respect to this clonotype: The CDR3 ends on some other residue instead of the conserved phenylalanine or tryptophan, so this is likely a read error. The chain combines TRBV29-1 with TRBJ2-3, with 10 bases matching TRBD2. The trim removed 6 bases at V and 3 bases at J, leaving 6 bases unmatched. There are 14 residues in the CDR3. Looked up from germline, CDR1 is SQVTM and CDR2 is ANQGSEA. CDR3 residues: CSVVTSGLTDTQYL. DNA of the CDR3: TGCAGCGTAGTGACTAGCGGGCTGACAGATACGCAGTATCTT.

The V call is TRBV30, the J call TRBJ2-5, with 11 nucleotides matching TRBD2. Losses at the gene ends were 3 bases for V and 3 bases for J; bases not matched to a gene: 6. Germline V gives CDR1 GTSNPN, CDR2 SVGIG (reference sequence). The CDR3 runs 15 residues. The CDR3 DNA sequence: TGTGCCTGGAGCCGTAGCGGGAGGGCCGAAGAGACCCAGTACTTC. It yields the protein CAWSRSGRAEETQYF. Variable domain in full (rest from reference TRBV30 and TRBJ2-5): SQTIHQWPATLVQPVGSPLSLECTVEGTSNPNLYWYRQAAGRGLQLLFYSVGIGQISSEVPQNLSASRPQDRQFILSSKKLLLSDSGFYLCAWSRSGRAEETQYFGPGTRLLVL.

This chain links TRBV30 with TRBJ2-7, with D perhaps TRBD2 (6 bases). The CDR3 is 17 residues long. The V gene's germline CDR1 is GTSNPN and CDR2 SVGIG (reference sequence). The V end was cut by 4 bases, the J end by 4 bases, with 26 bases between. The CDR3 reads CAWTRRAGRPHGYEQYF. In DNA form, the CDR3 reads TGTGCCTGGACCCGACGGGCGGGGAGGCCCCATGGGTACGAGCAGTACTTC.

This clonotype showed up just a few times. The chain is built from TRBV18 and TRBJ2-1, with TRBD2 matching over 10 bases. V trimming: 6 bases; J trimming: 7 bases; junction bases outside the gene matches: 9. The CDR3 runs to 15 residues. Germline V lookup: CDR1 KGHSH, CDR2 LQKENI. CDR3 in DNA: TGTGCCAGCTCCCCCGGGACTAGCGTACGAAATGAGCAGTTCTTC. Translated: CASSPGTSVRNEQFF.

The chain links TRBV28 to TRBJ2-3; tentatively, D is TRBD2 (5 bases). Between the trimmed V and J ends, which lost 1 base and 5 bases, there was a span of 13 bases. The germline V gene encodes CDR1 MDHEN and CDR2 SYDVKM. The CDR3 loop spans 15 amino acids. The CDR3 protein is CASSLSGVVGDTQYF. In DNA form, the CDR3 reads TGTGCCAGCAGTTTATCCGGGGTCGTTGGAGATACGCAGTATTTT.

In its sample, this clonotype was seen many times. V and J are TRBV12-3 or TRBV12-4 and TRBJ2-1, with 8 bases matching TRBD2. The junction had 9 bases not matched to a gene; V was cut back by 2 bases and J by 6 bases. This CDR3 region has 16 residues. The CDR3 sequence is CASSLFGTSLSNEQFF. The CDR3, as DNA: TGTGCCAGCAGTTTATTTGGGACTAGTCTAAGCAATGAGCAGTTCTTC.

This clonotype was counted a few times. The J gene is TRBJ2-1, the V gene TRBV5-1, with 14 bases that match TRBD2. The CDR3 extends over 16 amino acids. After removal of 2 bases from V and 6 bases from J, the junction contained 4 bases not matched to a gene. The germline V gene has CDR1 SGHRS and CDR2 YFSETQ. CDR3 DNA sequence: TGCGCCAGCAGCTTCCCGGGACTAGCGGGAGTCAATGAGCAGTTCTTC. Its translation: CASSFPGLAGVNEQFF.

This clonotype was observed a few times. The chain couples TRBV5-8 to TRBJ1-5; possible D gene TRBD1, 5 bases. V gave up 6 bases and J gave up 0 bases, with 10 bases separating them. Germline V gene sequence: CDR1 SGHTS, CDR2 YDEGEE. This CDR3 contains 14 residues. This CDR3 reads CASNAGFSNQPQHF. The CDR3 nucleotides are TGTGCCAGCAACGCAGGGTTTAGCAATCAGCCCCAGCATTTT.

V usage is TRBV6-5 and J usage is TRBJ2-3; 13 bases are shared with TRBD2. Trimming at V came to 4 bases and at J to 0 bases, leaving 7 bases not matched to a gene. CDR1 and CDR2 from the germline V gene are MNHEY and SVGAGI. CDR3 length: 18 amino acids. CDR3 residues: CASSSPGTSGDSTDTQYF. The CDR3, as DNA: TGTGCCAGCAGTTCACCCGGGACTAGCGGGGATAGCACAGATACGCAGTATTTT.

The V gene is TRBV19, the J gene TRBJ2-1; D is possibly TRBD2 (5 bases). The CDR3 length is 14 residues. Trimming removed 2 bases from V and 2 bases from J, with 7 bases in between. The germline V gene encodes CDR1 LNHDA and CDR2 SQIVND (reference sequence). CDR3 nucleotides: TGTGCCAGTAGTATACCGGGGACCTACAATGAGCAGTTCTTC. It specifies CASSIPGTYNEQFF.

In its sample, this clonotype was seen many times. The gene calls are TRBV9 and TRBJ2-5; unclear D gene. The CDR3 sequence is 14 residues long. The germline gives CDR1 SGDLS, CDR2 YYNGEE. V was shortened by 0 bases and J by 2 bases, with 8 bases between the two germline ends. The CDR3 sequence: CASSVGTEQETQYF. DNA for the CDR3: TGTGCCAGCAGCGTAGGAACAGAACAAGAGACCCAGTACTTC.

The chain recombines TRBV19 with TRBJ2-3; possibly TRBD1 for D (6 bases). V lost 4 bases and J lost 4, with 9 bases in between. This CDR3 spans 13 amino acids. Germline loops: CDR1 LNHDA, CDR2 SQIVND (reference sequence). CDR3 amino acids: CASSRGGPDTQYF. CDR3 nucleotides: TGTGCCAGTAGTAGAGGGGGACCAGATACGCAGTATTTT.

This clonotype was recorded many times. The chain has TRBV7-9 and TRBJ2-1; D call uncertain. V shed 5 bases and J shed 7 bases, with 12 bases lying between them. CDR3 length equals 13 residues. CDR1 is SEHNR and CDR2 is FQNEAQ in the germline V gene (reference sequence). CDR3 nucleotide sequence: TGTGCCAGCAGCGGTTACCTGGGGAATGAGCAGTTCTTC. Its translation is CASSGYLGNEQFF.

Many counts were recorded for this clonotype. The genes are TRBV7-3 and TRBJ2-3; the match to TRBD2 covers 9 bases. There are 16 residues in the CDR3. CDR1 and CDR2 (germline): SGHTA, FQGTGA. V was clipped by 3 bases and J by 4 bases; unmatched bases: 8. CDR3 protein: CASSFRSGRFSDTQYF. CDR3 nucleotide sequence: TGTGCCAGCAGCTTCAGGAGCGGGAGGTTTTCAGATACGCAGTATTTT.

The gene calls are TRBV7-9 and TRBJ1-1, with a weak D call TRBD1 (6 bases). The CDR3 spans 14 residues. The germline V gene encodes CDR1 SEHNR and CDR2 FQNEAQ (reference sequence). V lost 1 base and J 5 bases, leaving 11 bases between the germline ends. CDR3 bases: TGTGCCAGCAGCTTAGAGCGGGGGCGGACTGAAGCTTTCTTT. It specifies CASSLERGRTEAFF.

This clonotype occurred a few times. Here the CDR3 DNA reads TGCGCCAGCAGCCGGACAGGGGGGAATGATGAGCAGTTCTTC. It yields the protein CASSRTGGNDEQFF. The chain uses TRBV5-1 and TRBJ2-1; TRBD1 matches 10 bases. The CDR3 runs 14 residues. Trimming cost V 4 bases and J 8 bases; bases outside gene matches: 6. Germline V CDR1 and CDR2: SGHRS, YFSETQ.

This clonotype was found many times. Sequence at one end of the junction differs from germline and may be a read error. The CDR3 here is CASSLDLRGSAHF. CDR3 nucleotides: TGTGCCAGCAGCTTAGATCTAAGGGGCTCCGCTCACTTC. This sequence joins TRBV11-2 and TRBJ1-2; D might be TRBD1 (5 bases). Germline CDR1 and CDR2: SGHAT and FQNNGV. The CDR3 consists of 13 residues. The full variable domain, in which reference TRBV11-2 and TRBJ1-2 provide the parts outside the CDR3, is EAGVAQSPRYKIIEKRQSVAFWCNPISGHATLYWYQQILGQGPKLLIQFQNNGVVDDSQLPKDRFSAERLKGVDSTLKIQPAKLEDSAVYLCASSLDLRGSAHFGSGTRLTVV.

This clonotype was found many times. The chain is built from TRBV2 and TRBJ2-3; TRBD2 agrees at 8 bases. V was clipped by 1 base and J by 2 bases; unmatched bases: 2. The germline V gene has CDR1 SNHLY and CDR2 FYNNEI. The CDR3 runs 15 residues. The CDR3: CASSEGGLATDTQYF. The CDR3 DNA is TGTGCCAGCAGTGAAGGCGGACTAGCCACAGATACGCAGTATTTT.

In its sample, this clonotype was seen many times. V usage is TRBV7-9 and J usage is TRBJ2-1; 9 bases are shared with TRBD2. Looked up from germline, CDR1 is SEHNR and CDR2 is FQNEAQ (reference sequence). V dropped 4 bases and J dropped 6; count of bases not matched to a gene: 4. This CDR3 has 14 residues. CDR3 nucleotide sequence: TGTGCCAGCAGCTCGGGGACTAGCAGCAATGAGCAGTTCTTC. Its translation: CASSSGTSSNEQFF.

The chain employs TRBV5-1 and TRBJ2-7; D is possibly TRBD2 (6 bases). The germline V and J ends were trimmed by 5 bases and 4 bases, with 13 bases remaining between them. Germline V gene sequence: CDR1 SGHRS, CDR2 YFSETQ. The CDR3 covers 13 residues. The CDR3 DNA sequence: TGCGCCAGCAGACGGGAGCGGCTGTACGAGCAGTACTTC. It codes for CASRRERLYEQYF.

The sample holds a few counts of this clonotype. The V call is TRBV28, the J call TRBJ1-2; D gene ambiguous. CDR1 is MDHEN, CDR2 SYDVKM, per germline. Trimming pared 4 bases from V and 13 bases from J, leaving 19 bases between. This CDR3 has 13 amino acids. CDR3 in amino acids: CASSSTISALGTF. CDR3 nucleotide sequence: TGTGCCAGCAGTTCCACGATTTCGGCCCTTGGCACCTTC.

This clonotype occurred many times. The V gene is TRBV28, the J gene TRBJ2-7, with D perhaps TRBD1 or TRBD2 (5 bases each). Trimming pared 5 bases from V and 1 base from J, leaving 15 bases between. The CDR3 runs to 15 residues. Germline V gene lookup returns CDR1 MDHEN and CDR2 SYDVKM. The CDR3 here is CASSPSGTGSYEQYF. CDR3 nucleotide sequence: TGTGCCAGCAGTCCATCCGGGACGGGATCCTACGAGCAGTACTTC.

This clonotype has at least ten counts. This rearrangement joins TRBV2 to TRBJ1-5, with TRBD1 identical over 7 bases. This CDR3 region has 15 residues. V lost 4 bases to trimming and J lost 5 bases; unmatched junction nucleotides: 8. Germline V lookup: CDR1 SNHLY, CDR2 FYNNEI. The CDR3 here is CASSGTGLSYQPQHF. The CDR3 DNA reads TGTGCCAGCAGTGGGACAGGACTCAGCTATCAGCCCCAGCATTTT.